This T cell receptor beta chain was captured in a study of T-cell memory formation after mild COVID-19. Each CDR3 protein gets one entry after TCRdb re-called the 5' RACE reads with MiXCR. The sample consists of over 95,000 distinct CDR3 sequences, over 20% of them appearing once. CDR1 and CDR2 from the germline V gene are MNHEY and SVGEGT. J was trimmed by 9 bases and V by 9 bases; bases with no gene match: 9. The CDR3 loop spans 14 amino acids. This chain uses TRBV6-2 or TRBV6-3 with TRBJ2-1, with 12 positions matching TRBD2. The specimen sequenced was PBMCs or a T cell subset sorted from them (not recorded which). The TCR was taken from a man aged 18 to 29 who had mild COVID-19 (a few samples of this study predate the infection). Cell type and time point are not known. As DNA, the CDR3 is TGTGCCAGTTGTCTAGCGGGGGGGCCGGCTGAGCAGTTCTTC. Encoded protein: CASCLAGGPAEQFF.